This T cell receptor (beta chain) was sequenced for a study of CD8 T cells in ankylosing spondylitis. Study-level results: A TCR beta motif of roughly 8 highly homologous variants seemed to mark ankylosing spondylitis blood.

Each TCR beta library was made by quantitative 5'-RACE that incorporated molecular barcodes. TCRdb ran MiXCR on the 5' RACE reads and lists one entry per CDR3 protein. The table shows 200,000 to 250,000 distinct CDR3 sequences, with around 7.9% occurring only once. Comment on this clonotype: Its antigen remains unidentified.

Germline V gene lookup returns CDR1 SGHDT and CDR2 YYEEEE. The CDR3 loop spans 14 amino acids. V lost 8 bases, J lost 0 bases, and 15 bases lay in between. This chain links TRBV5-6 with TRBJ2-7; TRBD1 might be the D (6 bases). Sequenced sample: blood, either unsorted or a sorted T cell fraction (not recorded which). The clonotype originates from a male donor with ankylosing spondylitis. CDR3 in amino acids: CARSLGHFSYEQYF. As DNA, the CDR3 is TGTGCCAGGAGCCTGGGACACTTCTCCTACGAGCAGTACTTC.